This is a list of T cell receptor beta chains from one sample in a study of T cells after yellow fever vaccination. Via MiXCR, TCRdb re-called the 5' RACE reads, giving one row per CDR3 protein. The repertoire consists of 170,000 or so distinct CDR3 sequences, with 5.5% to 7.5% occurring once and the leading ten covering just under 3%. The sample here was CD4+ T cells sorted from PBMCs, taken on the day of the first yellow fever vaccination. The receptors here all came from a man younger than 35 who received the YFV17D yellow fever vaccine. CDR3s include the opening cysteine and the closing phenylalanine or tryptophan. The order of the fields is J gene, D gene, clone size, V gene, CDR3 protein, CDR3 DNA. The D gene is left open where the match is weak. The size of a clone is reported for some rows only, either as once, few or many, or as a class for expanded clones.

J gene: TRBJ2-7; D gene: TRBD2; clone size: many; V gene: TRBV3-1; CDR3 protein: CASSHRTIAGTPYEQYF; CDR3 DNA: TGTGCCAGCAGCCATAGAACAATAGCGGGGACCCCCTACGAGCAGTACTTC
J gene: TRBJ2-6; D gene: .; clone size: .; V gene: TRBV7-9; CDR3 protein: CATDPQFSGANVLTF; CDR3 DNA: TGTGCCACGGATCCACAGTTCTCTGGGGCCAACGTCCTGACTTTC
J gene: TRBJ2-3; D gene: TRBD1; clone size: few; V gene: TRBV5-6; CDR3 protein: CASSSPGTGDTQYF; CDR3 DNA: TGTGCCAGCAGCAGTCCCGGGACAGGGGATACGCAGTATTTT
J gene: TRBJ2-7; D gene: .; clone size: many; V gene: TRBV7-7; CDR3 protein: CASSPYGGRNEQYF; CDR3 DNA: TGTGCCAGCAGCCCTTACGGGGGACGGAACGAGCAGTACTTC
J gene: TRBJ1-2; D gene: TRBD1; clone size: .; V gene: TRBV12-3/TRBV12-4; CDR3 protein: CASSFRGHYGYTF; CDR3 DNA: TGTGCCAGCAGTTTCAGGGGGCACTATGGCTACACCTTC
J gene: TRBJ1-2; D gene: .; clone size: few; V gene: TRBV6-5; CDR3 protein: CASRTPFGGYTF; CDR3 DNA: TGTGCCAGCAGGACTCCCTTTGGGGGCTACACCTTC
J gene: TRBJ1-1; D gene: .; clone size: many; V gene: TRBV20-1; CDR3 protein: CSARTGNTEAFF; CDR3 DNA: TGCAGTGCTAGGACAGGTAACACTGAAGCTTTCTTT
J gene: TRBJ2-3; D gene: TRBD1; clone size: many; V gene: TRBV7-3; CDR3 protein: CASSTKGGQSSSTDTQYF; CDR3 DNA: TGTGCCAGCAGCACCAAAGGGGGACAGTCTTCTAGCACAGATACGCAGTATTTT
J gene: TRBJ2-1; D gene: .; clone size: few; V gene: TRBV5-1; CDR3 protein: CASSIGWHNEQFF; CDR3 DNA: TGCGCCAGCAGCATTGGTTGGCACAATGAGCAGTTCTTC
J gene: TRBJ2-1; D gene: .; clone size: many; V gene: TRBV20-1; CDR3 protein: CSARLNEQFF; CDR3 DNA: TGCAGTGCTCGGTTGAATGAGCAGTTCTTC
J gene: TRBJ2-5; D gene: .; clone size: few; V gene: TRBV29-1; CDR3 protein: CSVIRYQETQYF; CDR3 DNA: TGCAGCGTTATCCGATACCAAGAGACCCAGTACTTC
J gene: TRBJ1-1; D gene: .; clone size: few; V gene: TRBV27; CDR3 protein: CASSLNDWSTEAFF; CDR3 DNA: TGTGCCAGCAGCCTCAATGACTGGAGCACTGAAGCTTTCTTT
J gene: TRBJ1-4; D gene: .; clone size: many; V gene: TRBV5-1; CDR3 protein: CASSLEPGSNEKLFF; CDR3 DNA: TGCGCCAGCAGCTTGGAACCAGGGTCAAATGAAAAACTGTTTTTT
J gene: TRBJ2-4; D gene: .; clone size: many; V gene: TRBV29-1; CDR3 protein: CSVELAAKNIQYF; CDR3 DNA: TGCAGCGTTGAACTAGCAGCCAAAAACATTCAGTACTTC
J gene: TRBJ1-5; D gene: .; clone size: few; V gene: TRBV12-3/TRBV12-4; CDR3 protein: CASSWESRGDQPQHF; CDR3 DNA: TGTGCCAGCAGTTGGGAATCACGGGGGGACCAGCCCCAGCATTTT
J gene: TRBJ2-7; D gene: TRBD1; clone size: many; V gene: TRBV12-3/TRBV12-4; CDR3 protein: CASRPSDRGYEQYF; CDR3 DNA: TGTGCCAGCCGACCTTCGGACAGGGGATACGAGCAGTACTTC
J gene: TRBJ1-3; D gene: .; clone size: many; V gene: TRBV6-1; CDR3 protein: CASRVAGLSGNTIYF; CDR3 DNA: TGTGCCAGCAGGGTGGCAGGCCTCTCTGGAAACACCATATATTTT
J gene: TRBJ2-3; D gene: .; clone size: many; V gene: TRBV20-1; CDR3 protein: CSAIKTPTSTDTQYF; CDR3 DNA: TGCAGTGCTATTAAGACGCCGACTAGCACAGATACGCAGTATTTT
J gene: TRBJ1-1; D gene: TRBD1; clone size: .; V gene: TRBV6-5; CDR3 protein: CASSPTGKNTEAFF; CDR3 DNA: TGTGCCAGCAGTCCGACAGGGAAGAACACTGAAGCTTTCTTT
J gene: TRBJ1-1; D gene: .; clone size: many; V gene: TRBV5-1; CDR3 protein: CASSLDAMNTEAFF; CDR3 DNA: TGCGCCAGCAGCTTGGATGCAATGAACACTGAAGCTTTCTTT